This entry features one TCR beta chain sequence. Its cognate antigen has yet to be identified. Base qualities are not provided; no much larger clone lies one nucleotide away. V ends up 5 bases short and J 2 bases short, with an unmatched junction base count of 6. Including the terminal cysteine and phenylalanine, the CDR3 comprises 15 residues. Solely the CDR3 DNA is kept, with 45 bases framed from the first base. The germline V gene gives CDR1 as KGHSH and CDR2 as LQKENI. This record comes from a study of cytomegalovirus exposure and HLA in healthy donors (dated by TCRdb to about 2017). As for the study more broadly: According to an earlier analysis of 587 of the donors, about 170 million T cells yielded 90 million to 140 million unique TCR beta sequences and approximately 300 Gb of sequence data. A later analysis re-analyzed previously published TCR beta repertoires from several hundred donors and added high-resolution HLA genotyping to study TCR occurrence patterns. About 5 DR-DQ haplotypes were handled as single units for association and clustering, since linkage in the cohort was strong. Alongside the repertoire data, information on donor age, sex, ethnicity and CMV serostatus was compiled. To predict cytomegalovirus infection status, the study combined high-throughput TCR immunosequencing, statistical association of individual TCRs with disease status, and machine learning. HLA typing included class I and class II loci at four-digit resolution. In an earlier analysis of around 540 of the donors, high-throughput TCR beta sequencing was used to judge whether each TCR beta V gene segment behaved as functional or pseudogenic. A later genetic analysis took genome-wide SNP genotypes for about three fifths of the 666 donors and used that subset as a discovery cohort. The number of donors typed differed by locus, with 629-630 for A, B, C, DRB1 and DQB1, around 560 for DQA1, some 570 for DPA1, and 450 to 480 for DPB1. Rather than drawing on any new phenotypic data, the later analysis identified candidate immune exposures from TCR beta sequences and the way those sequences occurred across donors. Every repertoire in the discovery cohort had been generated on one and the same sequencing platform. In addition to the first cohort of around 670 subjects, a separate validation cohort of 120 different subjects was used. An early release that covered 500 to 800 HLA-typed donors contained approximately 300 gigabases of sequencing data and around 80 million unique TCR sequences. The study profiled the T cell repertoires of fewer than 850 subjects by immunosequencing and related them to cytomegalovirus serostatus. Among roughly 400 genotyped donors of the cohort, an average of approximately 240,000 unique TCR beta nucleotide sequences was sequenced per donor, of which about 20% were non-productive. Among the approximately 420 genotyped donors, approximately 81% belonged to the genetic ancestry cluster associated with self-reported Caucasian donors. The aim of the study was to test whether cataloging public T cell receptors could identify signatures of past pathogen exposure.

Overall results and qualifications from the work: Several of the top co-occurrence clusters appeared to be linked to parvovirus B19, influenza, CMV and Epstein-Barr virus, according to a later analysis. The presence/absence analyses assumed that sequencing depth was roughly uniform across donors, and that assumption may not be true. The earlier analysis of a few hundred of the donors excluded roughly 17 rarely observed V segments, including chromosome 9 orphons, because counts were too low. Linkage disequilibrium might explain the correlated functional status among segregating V segments, but an unknown experimental factor could not be excluded. According to a later analysis, TCR association rates differed among HLA loci, with DRB1 alleles showing the most associated TCRs and HLA-C alleles showing the fewest. According to the authors, the approach could potentially be generalized to other disease states and immunological phenotypes. This cohort had only TCR beta chains sequenced, and the lack of alpha or paired-chain data limited which features could be detected. Some IMGT-functional V segments, including TRBV6-2 and TRBV6-3, could not be distinguished by the 87-base-pair reads and were therefore excluded. A later analysis found that HLA-associated TCR beta chains were more clonally expanded and had lower generation probabilities than equally common non-associated chains. The classifier was reported to diagnose cytomegalovirus status with high specificity and sensitivity in both the original and validation cohorts. Specific HLA alleles were associated with 15,000 to 20,000 TCR beta sequences at a false discovery rate of 0.05 in a later analysis. A cluster of highly shared sequence variants was judged likely to represent a technical artifact of the sequencing pipeline. In an earlier analysis of some 640 of the donors, most TCR beta V segments were observed in productive rearrangements about 90% or about 30% of the time, broadly matching IMGT annotations. In a later analysis, most CMV-associated TCR beta chains were found to appear HLA-restricted, with HLA associations seemingly driven largely by CMV exposure. The only immune exposure information available for the cohort was CMV serostatus. While some public TCRs were present in many individuals, most TCR sequences turned up only very rarely across donors. In vitro tests confirmed that a few of the cytomegalovirus-associated TCR beta chains recognize cytomegalovirus antigens. A later genetic analysis associated a missense DCLRE1C variant with V-gene and J-gene trimming of TCR beta chains, and an independent cohort replicated the association. The study listed approximately 160 TCR beta chains as associated with cytomegalovirus. In a later genetic analysis, fewer N-insertions in productive TCRs were reported among donors in an Asian-associated ancestry cluster than the roughly 700-donor mean. A further reported finding was that TCR beta sequences accurately predicted the HLA-A and HLA-B alleles for most subjects in the first cohort. HLA typing was unavailable for some donors at each locus, so association tests used only the typed subset. When HLA alleles, especially DR and DQ, strongly co-occurred, attributing TCR associations to individual alleles was difficult.

Libraries came from the immunoSEQ multiplex PCR assay. For the multiplex PCR, a mixture combining 60 forward primers for TCR Vbeta segments and 13 reverse primers for TCR Jbeta segments was used. A multiplex PCR assay on genomic DNA amplified the CDR3 region of rearranged TCR beta genes. The Illumina HiSeq System was used to sequence the amplified TCR beta libraries as 87-base-pair reads. On the study's bioinformatics: Across the roughly 700 repertoires, a later analysis counted approximately 75 million unique TCR beta chains, roughly 11 million of which were shared by at least two donors. Raw reads were error-corrected and collapsed into unique sequences by a nearest-neighbor algorithm in which closely related sequences were merged to remove PCR and sequencing errors. Alignment of CDR3 sequences to IMGT reference sequences was used to assign V, D and J gene segments. For a sequence to be retained, a match of at least six nucleotides to both a V gene segment and a J gene segment was required. Rearrangements were called productive when the CDR3 lacked stop codons and stayed in frame with V and J; all others were non-productive. Following IMGT convention, CDR3 was defined as the stretch from the second conserved V-encoded cysteine up to the conserved J-encoded phenylalanine. The earlier analysis of 587 of the donors excluded sequences that lacked an unambiguous match to a single V gene segment. An earlier analysis of 500 to 700 of the donors classified V segments as functional when productive rearrangements were above 56.7% and as segregating when the standard deviation between donors was above 5%. A statistical classification framework was built to diagnose cytomegalovirus status from the catalog of TCR beta chain sequences. V and J gene assignment, in a later analysis, came from comparing TCR nucleotide sequences with IMGT/GENE-DB human TR gene sequences. The TCRdist pipeline was used in a later analysis to assign CDR3 sequences and most-parsimonious VDJ recombination scenarios. In a later analysis, each TCR beta chain was defined by its CDR3 amino acid sequence together with its V-gene family, and reads without a unique V-gene family were excluded. In a later analysis, some 600 highly shared, low-generation-probability nucleotide sequences were removed to address suspected cross-contamination and a sequencing artifact. A later analysis calculated a clonal expansion index for each public chain from normalized within-repertoire ranks of inferred template counts. In a later analysis, generation probabilities were computed with a VDJ recombination model fitted to out-of-frame rearrangements, and the resulting probabilities were checked against IGoR. In a later analysis, hypergeometric tests were used to score TCR-TCR, TCR-HLA and TCR-CMV co-occurrence, with a repertoire-size bias correction applied to TCR pairs. In a later analysis, false discovery rates were estimated by permuting HLA or CMV assignments 20 times. A later analysis grouped co-occurring TCRs with DBSCAN, adding TCRdist sequence similarity when clustering within HLA-allele-positive subsets. Repertoires with fewer than 30,000 or more than 120,000 public chains were left out of co-occurrence clustering, as were a handful of repertoires with anomalous nucleotide sharing. Drawn from immuneACCESS, this table holds only the in-frame rearrangements with V and J called that TCRdb kept. Clones are partly lost; checked studies trace under half to an unresolved V gene and leave the rest unexplained. V, J and clone size reflect that table, while D and trimming were determined from the DNA. Counted in this sample were approximately 120,000 clones; 75% to 80% of them appeared once. Just under 6.5% of the sample comes from the top ten.

In total, fewer than 750 healthy bone marrow donors made up the cohort. At the time of sampling, all cohort members were nominally healthy, though unrecorded immune exposures were likely present. The donor tested CMV seronegative and was one of the 352 seronegative cohort members. A peripheral blood sample was collected from each donor, and TCR beta sequencing was performed on peripheral blood mononuclear cells. The Qiagen DNeasy Blood Extraction Kit was used to extract genomic DNA from the blood cell samples. The receptor chain draws on TRBV18 and TRBJ2-3; the central 8 bases match TRBD2. This clonotype originated in a woman aged 35 to 49 in good health and CMV-seronegative. The source material was PBMCs. The DNA sequence is as follows: TGTGCCAGCTCAACTACTAGCGGATCCACAGATACGCAGTATTTT. Its translation is CASSTTSGSTDTQYF.